Reported below is one TCR beta chain. Its target is unknown. This entry comes from a study of lymphopenia after photon versus proton radiotherapy. The study's findings and limits: Relative stability marked proton patients; photon patients lost diversity and naive cells. Only patients who died were analyzed for survival; proton advantage is unproven. After lymphocyte nadir, photon-treated repertoires showed oligoclonal expansion, especially CD8+ Temra. Larger post-nadir TCR diversity loss correlated inversely with survival in deceased patients.

The germline gives CDR1 GTSNPN, CDR2 SVGIG (reference sequence). Trimming cost V 3 bases and J 6 bases, with 11 bases left between them. The CDR3 runs to 12 residues. The protocol was immunoSEQ multiplex PCR, while the TCRdb copy is restricted to in-frame clones and leaves out a portion. The data show more than 45,000 clones, approximately 84% seen once. This specimen consisted of peripheral blood, obtained from a patient treated with proton-based radiotherapy. This TCR derives from a man between 60 and 75 years old with pancreatic cancer. The chain carries TRBV30 and TRBJ1-2; no firm D call. CDR3 bases: TGTGCCTGGAGCCCCCTCCTAGATGGCTACACCTTC. It is translated as CAWSPLLDGYTF.